One sample yielded the 20 T cell receptor beta chains listed below, sequenced in a study of CD8+ T cells in alopecia areata. Stated treatment: oral pan-JAK inhibitor, 5-10 mg twice daily. Sequencing templates came from extracted RNA that was reverse transcribed into cDNA. The protocol was immunoSEQ multiplex PCR, while the TCRdb copy is restricted to in-frame clones and leaves out a portion. The sample lists some 190,000 clones, approximately 56% occurring once. Sequenced here: CD4+ T cells sorted from blood, sampled at week 4, from a patient treated with tofacitinib. The receptors derive from a human donor with alopecia areata.

The genes are TRBV5-1 and TRBJ2-1, with 9 bases fitting TRBD1. The ends lost 2 bases at V and 2 bases at J; junction bases unmatched: 5. The CDR3 is 16 amino acids. CDR1 is SGHRS, CDR2 YFSETQ, per germline. For the CDR3, the DNA is TGCGCCAGCAGCTTACAGACAGGGGGGACCTACAATGAGCAGTTCTTC. Translated: CASSLQTGGTYNEQFF. The whole variable domain, remainder taken from reference TRBV5-1 and TRBJ2-1, is KAGVTQTPRYLIKTRGQQVTLSCSPISGHRSVSWYQQTPGQGLQFLFEYFSETQRNKGNFPGRFSGRQFSNSRSEMNVSTLELGDSALYLCASSLQTGGTYNEQFFGPGTRLTVL.

The table lists this clone with a few counts. This chain uses TRBV2 with TRBJ1-5, with a possible D match to TRBD1 (6 bases). V lost 6 bases and J 3 bases, leaving 9 bases between the germline ends. The CDR3 consists of 13 residues. The germline CDR1 and CDR2 sequences are SNHLY and FYNNEI. CDR3: CASSRDNNQPQHF. CDR3 bases: TGTGCCAGCAGCCGGGACAACAATCAGCCCCAGCATTTT.

V gene TRBV29-1 combines with J gene TRBJ1-1; D is undetermined. CDR1 and CDR2 (germline): SQVTM, ANQGSEA. V lost 4 bases and J 0 bases, leaving 9 bases between the germline ends. The CDR3 totals 13 residues. The DNA of the CDR3 is TGCAGCGTTGGTCTACAGATGAACACTGAAGCTTTCTTT. Translating it yields CSVGLQMNTEAFF.

A few counts support this clone. The V gene is TRBV4-3, the J gene TRBJ2-5; TRBD2 agrees at 9 bases. The CDR3 is 16 amino acids. The ends lost 0 bases at V and 2 bases at J; junction bases unmatched: 4. Germline values: CDR1 LGHNA, CDR2 YSLEER. The CDR3 is CASSQDLAGGQETQYF. For the CDR3, the DNA is TGCGCCAGCAGCCAAGATCTGGCGGGAGGGCAAGAGACCCAGTACTTC.

J is TRBJ2-6 and V is TRBV18; D is uncertain. The CDR3 is made up of 16 amino acids. The V gene lost 3 bases and the J gene lost 2 bases, with 11 bases spanning the gap. Germline V lookup: CDR1 KGHSH, CDR2 LQKENI. The CDR3 region is CASSPPGTPGANVLTF. CDR3 DNA sequence: TGTGCCAGCTCACCCCCCGGTACTCCTGGGGCCAACGTCCTGACTTTC.

This chain uses TRBV7-8 with TRBJ2-5; D is possibly TRBD2 (5 bases). Germline assignment: CDR1 SGHVS and CDR2 FQNEAQ. The CDR3 contains 14 residues. V was shortened by 2 bases and J by 11 bases, with 18 bases between the two germline ends. CDR3 in amino acids: CASSLWPSPPPQYF. The CDR3 DNA follows: TGTGCCAGCAGCTTATGGCCTAGCCCTCCCCCACAGTACTTC.

CDR3 DNA: TGCAGCGTTGATATGGGAGGATACGAGCAGTACTTC. It encodes CSVDMGGYEQYF. The chain carries TRBV29-1 and TRBJ2-7; a possible D gene is TRBD2 (6 bases). Germline V CDR1 and CDR2: SQVTM, ANQGSEA. The length of the CDR3 is 12 residues. Trimming cost V 3 bases and J 4 bases, with 10 bases left between them.

The chain recombines TRBV29-1 with TRBJ1-1; D unresolved. Trimming took off 1 base at V and 7 bases at J, with 7 bases between the two ends. The germline CDR1 and CDR2 sequences are SQVTM and ANQGSEA. CDR3 length: 11 amino acids. The CDR3 DNA is TGCAGCGTTGAAGGTGGTGGTGAAGCTTTCTTT. Its translation is CSVEGGGEAFF.

V usage is TRBV6-5 and J usage is TRBJ1-5; D might be TRBD1 (6 bases). Germline assignment: CDR1 MNHEY and CDR2 SVGAGI. The germline V and J ends were trimmed by 5 bases and 2 bases, with 10 bases remaining between them. There are 14 residues in the CDR3. The CDR3 is CASSIRQGNQPQHF. CDR3 DNA: TGTGCCAGCAGTATTAGACAGGGCAATCAGCCCCAGCATTTT.

The chain joins TRBV18 to TRBJ1-1, with 9 bases matching TRBD1. V shed 3 bases, J shed 3 bases, and the junction held 5 bases outside the gene matches. The CDR3 is 15 residues long. Germline lookup yields CDR1 KGHSH and CDR2 LQKENI. The CDR3 DNA sequence: TGTGCCAGCTCACCGACAGGGGGTTCGGACACTGAAGCTTTCTTT. The encoded protein is CASSPTGGSDTEAFF.

CDR3 nucleotides: TGTGCCAGCAGCCAGGGGGCGGATAGCAATCAGCCCCAGCATTTT. It is translated as CASSQGADSNQPQHF. The V gene is TRBV4-2, the J gene TRBJ1-5; maybe TRBD1 (6 bases). The CDR3 covers 15 residues. From germline, CDR1 is LGHNA and CDR2 YNFKEQ. Trimming shortened V by 3 bases and J by 0 bases, and 9 bases separated the two germline ends.

The chain joins TRBV29-1 to TRBJ2-7; TRBD1 matches 7 bases. Germline values: CDR1 SQVTM, CDR2 ANQGSEA. The CDR3 is 10 residues long. V trimming: 6 bases; J trimming: 4 bases; junction bases outside the gene matches: 0. The CDR3 sequence: CSVRGYEQYF. In DNA, the CDR3 is TGCAGCGTCAGGGGGTACGAGCAGTACTTC.

The CDR3 sequence: CSASPGGHQYF. The CDR3 coding sequence is TGCAGTGCTAGCCCCGGTGGCCATCAGTACTTC. The V call is TRBV20-1, the J call TRBJ2-4; no firm D call. In germline, CDR1 is DFQATT, CDR2 SNEGSKA (reference sequence). The CDR3 contains 11 residues. Trimming pared 3 bases from V and 12 bases from J, leaving 12 bases between.

The genes are TRBV25-1 and TRBJ2-1; D is perhaps TRBD1 or TRBD2 (6 bases each). Deletions cut 7 bases from V and 6 bases from J, with 19 bases between. Germline loops: CDR1 MGHDK, CDR2 SYGVNS. CDR3 length: 15 residues. This CDR3 reads CASTPGARKGNEQFF. The CDR3 nucleotides are TGTGCCAGCACGCCGGGGGCCCGGAAGGGCAATGAGCAGTTCTTC.

The chain couples TRBV7-2 to TRBJ1-4; tentatively, D is TRBD1 (5 bases). This CDR3 comprises 15 residues. The V and J ends lost 3 bases and 5 bases respectively, with 13 bases between them. The germline V gene has CDR1 SGHTA and CDR2 FQGNSA. As DNA, the CDR3 is TGTGCCAGCAGCTTGTCAGGGCGGTGGAATGAAAAACTGTTTTTT. Translation: CASSLSGRWNEKLFF.

As to this clone: The junction does not match germline at one end; this may be a read error. V usage is TRBV5-1 and J usage is TRBJ1-5; D gene uncertain. Germline V gene sequence: CDR1 SGHRS, CDR2 YFSETQ. CDR3 length: 12 residues. In DNA, the CDR3 is TGCGCCAGCAGCCAGAATGGCGGAGCCCTGAATTTT. Its translation is CASSQNGGALNF.

The chain has TRBV9 and TRBJ2-4, with TRBD1 as a possible D gene (6 bases). The CDR3 runs 14 residues. V was shortened by 6 bases and J by 5 bases, with 15 bases between the two germline ends. The germline gives CDR1 SGDLS, CDR2 YYNGEE. CDR3 coding DNA: TGTGCCAGCAACCTGGACAGTTCAGAAAACATTCAGTACTTC. Its translation: CASNLDSSENIQYF. Drawing the rest from reference TRBV9 and TRBJ2-4, the complete variable domain is DSGVTQTPKHLITATGQRVTLRCSPRSGDLSVYWYQQSLDQGLQFLIQYYNGEERAKGNILERFSAQQFPDLHSELNLSSLELGDSALYFCASNLDSSENIQYFGAGTRLSVL.

V usage is TRBV5-6 and J usage is TRBJ2-3, with TRBD1 matching 10 bases. CDR1 is SGHDT, CDR2 YYEEEE, per germline. The CDR3 is made up of 14 amino acids. With 3 bases clipped from V and 4 bases from J, the junction kept 2 bases outside the gene matches. In nucleotides, the CDR3 is TGTGCCAGCAGCTACGGACAGGGGGCAGATACGCAGTATTTT. Amino acids: CASSYGQGADTQYF.

This clone was recorded a few times. The chain combines TRBV5-5 with TRBJ2-5; D is uncertain. The CDR3 is 14 residues long. The V and J ends lost 1 base and 2 bases respectively, with 9 bases between them. Per germline, CDR1 SGHKS and CDR2 YYEKEE (reference sequence). The CDR3 spells CASSLYPEQETQYF. The CDR3 region has the DNA TGTGCCAGCAGCTTGTACCCGGAACAAGAGACCCAGTACTTC.

V and J are TRBV7-9 and TRBJ1-2, with D possibly TRBD1 on 5 matching bases. The CDR3 is 13 amino acids. Germline CDR1 and CDR2: SEHNR and FQNEAQ (reference sequence). V was cut by 3 bases and J by 4 bases, with 9 bases left in between. DNA for the CDR3: TGTGCCAGCAGCTTCACCGGGACCTATGGCTACACCTTC. Translation gives CASSFTGTYGYTF.